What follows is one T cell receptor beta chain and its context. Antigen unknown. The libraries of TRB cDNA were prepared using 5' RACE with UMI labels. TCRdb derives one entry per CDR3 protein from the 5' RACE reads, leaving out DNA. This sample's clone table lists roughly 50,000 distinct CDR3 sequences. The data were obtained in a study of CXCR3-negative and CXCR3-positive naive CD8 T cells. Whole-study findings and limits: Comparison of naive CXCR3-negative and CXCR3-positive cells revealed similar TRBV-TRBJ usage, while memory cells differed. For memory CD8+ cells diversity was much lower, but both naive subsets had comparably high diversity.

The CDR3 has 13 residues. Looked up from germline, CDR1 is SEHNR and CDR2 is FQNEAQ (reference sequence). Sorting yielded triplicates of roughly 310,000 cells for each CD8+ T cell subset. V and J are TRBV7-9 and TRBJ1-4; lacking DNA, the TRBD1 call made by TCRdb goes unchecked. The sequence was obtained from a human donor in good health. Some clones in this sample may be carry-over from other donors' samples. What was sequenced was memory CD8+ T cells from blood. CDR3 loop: CASSPMDSEKLFF.